The T cell receptor (beta chain) under discussion was sequenced for a study of blood T cell repertoires in COVID-19. The germline CDR1 and CDR2 sequences are SGHVS and FQNEAQ. With 5 bases removed from V and 1 base from J, the gap between germline ends came to 11 bases. The CDR3 totals 15 residues. Generated by immunoSEQ multiplex PCR, the TCRdb table keeps only in-frame clones and is missing some. The table includes 240,000 or so clones, around 90% detected once. The sequence was obtained from a woman in her 70s with active or convalescent COVID-19. This sequence joins TRBV7-8 and TRBJ2-2; perhaps TRBD2 as D (5 bases). The specimen was peripheral blood. The DNA of the CDR3 is TGTGCCAGCAGCGAAACTAGTGTGAACACCGGGGAGCTGTTTTTT. Translated, it gives CASSETSVNTGELFF.